Listed below are T cell receptor beta chains from one sample, sequenced in a study of T cells after yellow fever vaccination. TCRdb reprocessed the 5' RACE reads via MiXCR and lists one record per CDR3 protein. The table has almost 600,000 distinct CDR3 sequences, roughly 14% seen once. Specimen: PBMCs, collected on the day of the yellow fever booster vaccination. These receptors originate from a man aged 25 to 45 who received the YFV17D yellow fever vaccine. CDR3s include the opening cysteine and the closing phenylalanine or tryptophan. The D gene is left open where the match is weak. Some rows have no size entry. The others give once, few or many, or a class for an expanded clone.

abundance: -; v_gene: TRBV10-2; d_gene: TRBD2; j_gene: TRBJ2-5; CDR3nt: TGCGCCAGCAGTGGGATAGGACTAGCGGAAGAGACCCAGTACTTC; CDR3aa: CASSGIGLAEETQYF
abundance: -; v_gene: TRBV20-1; d_gene: -; j_gene: TRBJ2-7; CDR3nt: TGCAGTGTTGCAGACTACGAGCAGTACTTC; CDR3aa: CSVADYEQYF
abundance: -; v_gene: TRBV30; d_gene: -; j_gene: TRBJ2-3; CDR3nt: TGTGCCTGCCGGGAGGCCGGACAGGGTTTTTCAGATACGCAGTATTTT; CDR3aa: CACREAGQGFSDTQYF
abundance: -; v_gene: TRBV14; d_gene: TRBD2; j_gene: TRBJ2-1; CDR3nt: TGTGCCAGCAGCCTCACTAGCGTCAATGAGCAGTTCTTC; CDR3aa: CASSLTSVNEQFF
abundance: -; v_gene: TRBV15; d_gene: -; j_gene: TRBJ2-2; CDR3nt: TGTGCCACCAGCAGAGACAGGAACACCGGGGAGCTGTTTTTT; CDR3aa: CATSRDRNTGELFF
abundance: few; v_gene: TRBV7-2; d_gene: TRBD1; j_gene: TRBJ2-7; CDR3nt: TGTGCCAGCTCGGACAGGTCCGGCTCCTACGAGCAGTACTTC; CDR3aa: CASSDRSGSYEQYF
abundance: few; v_gene: TRBV30; d_gene: TRBD2; j_gene: TRBJ2-7; CDR3nt: TGTGCCTGGAGTGTACAAGGACTAGCGGGAGCCGGCGAGCAGTACTTC; CDR3aa: CAWSVQGLAGAGEQYF
abundance: -; v_gene: TRBV12-3/TRBV12-4; d_gene: -; j_gene: TRBJ2-3; CDR3nt: TGTGCCAGCACCTTACAACCAGGGGCAGGAGGAGATACGCAGTATTTT; CDR3aa: CASTLQPGAGGDTQYF
abundance: -; v_gene: TRBV30; d_gene: -; j_gene: TRBJ2-3; CDR3nt: TGTGCCTGGGCCTGGGATACGCAGTATTTT; CDR3aa: CAWAWDTQYF
abundance: few; v_gene: TRBV20-1; d_gene: -; j_gene: TRBJ2-5; CDR3nt: TGCAGTGCTACCCGGGACGGACAAGAGACCCAGTACTTC; CDR3aa: CSATRDGQETQYF
abundance: -; v_gene: TRBV21-1; d_gene: -; j_gene: TRBJ2-7; CDR3nt: TGTGCCAGCAGCAAATCTCTGAACGAGCAGTACTTC; CDR3aa: CASSKSLNEQYF
abundance: few; v_gene: TRBV7-2; d_gene: -; j_gene: TRBJ2-2; CDR3nt: TGTGCCAGCAGCTACCGTTCGACCGGGGAGCTGTTTTTT; CDR3aa: CASSYRSTGELFF
abundance: many; v_gene: TRBV5-1; d_gene: TRBD2; j_gene: TRBJ2-7; CDR3nt: TGCGCCAGCAGCCCGACTAGCGGGGGATCCTACGAGCAGTACTTC; CDR3aa: CASSPTSGGSYEQYF
abundance: -; v_gene: TRBV28; d_gene: -; j_gene: TRBJ2-5; CDR3nt: TGTGCCATTGGAAGGGCGGCGCCGGAGACCCAGTACTTC; CDR3aa: CAIGRAAPETQYF
abundance: -; v_gene: TRBV6-5; d_gene: TRBD1; j_gene: TRBJ1-2; CDR3nt: TGTGCCAGCAGTTCGGGACAGGGGGCTCGTGGCTACACCTTC; CDR3aa: CASSSGQGARGYTF
abundance: few; v_gene: TRBV5-1; d_gene: -; j_gene: TRBJ2-4; CDR3nt: TGCGCCAGCAGCTTGGCCGGAGTCGGAGCCCCGTCAGATGCCAAAAACATTCAGTACTTC; CDR3aa: CASSLAGVGAPSDAKNIQYF
abundance: few; v_gene: TRBV11-3; d_gene: -; j_gene: TRBJ2-2; CDR3nt: TGTGCCAGCAGCTTAGGACATCACACCGGGGAGCTGTTTTTT; CDR3aa: CASSLGHHTGELFF
abundance: few; v_gene: TRBV18; d_gene: TRBD1; j_gene: TRBJ2-3; CDR3nt: TGTGCCAGCTCACCAGACAGGGGAAACACAGATACGCAGTATTTT; CDR3aa: CASSPDRGNTDTQYF